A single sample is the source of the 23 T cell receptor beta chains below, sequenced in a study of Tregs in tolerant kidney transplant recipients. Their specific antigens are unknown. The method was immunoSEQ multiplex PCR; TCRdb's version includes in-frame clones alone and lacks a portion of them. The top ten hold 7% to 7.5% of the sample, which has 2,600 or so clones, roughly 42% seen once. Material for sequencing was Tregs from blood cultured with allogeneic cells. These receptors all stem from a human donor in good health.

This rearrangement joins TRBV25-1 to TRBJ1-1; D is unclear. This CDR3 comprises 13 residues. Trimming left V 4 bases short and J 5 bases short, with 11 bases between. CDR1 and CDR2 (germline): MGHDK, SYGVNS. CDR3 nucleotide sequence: TGTGCCAGCAGTGCGGGTGGTCGGACTGAAGCTTTCTTT. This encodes CASSAGGRTEAFF.

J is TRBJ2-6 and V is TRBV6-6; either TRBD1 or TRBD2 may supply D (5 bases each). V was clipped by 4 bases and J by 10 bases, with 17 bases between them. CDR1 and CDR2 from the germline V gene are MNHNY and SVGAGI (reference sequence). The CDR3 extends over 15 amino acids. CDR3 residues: CASSSSGRAANVLTF. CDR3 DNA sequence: TGTGCCAGCAGTTCCTCGGGACGGGCGGCAAACGTCCTGACTTTC.

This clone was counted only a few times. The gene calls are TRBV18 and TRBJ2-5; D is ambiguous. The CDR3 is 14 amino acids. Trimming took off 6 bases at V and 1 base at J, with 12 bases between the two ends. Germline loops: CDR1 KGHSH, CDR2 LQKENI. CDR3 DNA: TGTGCCAGCTCCCTCCGGCCTGCCCAAGAGACCCAGTACTTC. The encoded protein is CASSLRPAQETQYF.

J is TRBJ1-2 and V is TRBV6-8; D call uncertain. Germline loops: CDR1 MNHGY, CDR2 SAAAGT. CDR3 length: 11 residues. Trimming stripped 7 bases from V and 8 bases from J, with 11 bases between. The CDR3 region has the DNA TGTGCCAGCAAGGCGGGGTTAGGCTACACCTTC. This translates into CASKAGLGYTF.

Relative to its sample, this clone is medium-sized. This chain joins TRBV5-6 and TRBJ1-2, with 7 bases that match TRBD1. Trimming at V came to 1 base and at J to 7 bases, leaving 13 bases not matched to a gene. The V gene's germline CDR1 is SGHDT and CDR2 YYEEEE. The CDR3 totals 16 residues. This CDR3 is CASSLPPGQRSGGYTF. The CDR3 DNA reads TGTGCCAGCAGCTTGCCTCCGGGACAGCGGTCGGGTGGCTACACCTTC.

The CDR3 protein is CASSSGTSGRETQYF. In nucleotides, the CDR3 is TGTGCCAGCAGCTCCGGGACTAGCGGGAGGGAGACCCAGTACTTC. The rearrangement links TRBV11-2 to TRBJ2-5; 15 nucleotides align to TRBD2. The junction had 2 bases not matched to a gene; V was cut back by 4 bases and J by 5 bases. The germline V gene encodes CDR1 SGHAT and CDR2 FQNNGV. The CDR3 is 15 amino acids.

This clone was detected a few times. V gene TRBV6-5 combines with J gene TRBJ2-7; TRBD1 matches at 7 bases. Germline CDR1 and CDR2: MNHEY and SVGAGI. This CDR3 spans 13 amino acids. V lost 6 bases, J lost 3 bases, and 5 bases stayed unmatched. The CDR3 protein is CASRTGPLYEQYF. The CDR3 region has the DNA TGTGCCAGCAGGACAGGGCCCCTCTACGAGCAGTACTTC.

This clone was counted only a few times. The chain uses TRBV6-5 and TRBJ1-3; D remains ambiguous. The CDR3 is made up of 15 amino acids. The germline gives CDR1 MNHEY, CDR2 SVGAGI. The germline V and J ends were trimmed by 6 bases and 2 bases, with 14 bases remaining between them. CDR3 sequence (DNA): TGTGCCAGCAGACGACGGGCCTTTACTGGAAACACCATATATTTT. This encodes CASRRRAFTGNTIYF.

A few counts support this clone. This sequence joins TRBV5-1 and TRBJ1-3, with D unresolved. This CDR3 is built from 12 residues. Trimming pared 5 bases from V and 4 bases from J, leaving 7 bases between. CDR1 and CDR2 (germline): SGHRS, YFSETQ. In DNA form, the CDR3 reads TGCGCCAGCAGGGAGGGCGGAAACACCATATATTTT. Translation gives CASREGGNTIYF.

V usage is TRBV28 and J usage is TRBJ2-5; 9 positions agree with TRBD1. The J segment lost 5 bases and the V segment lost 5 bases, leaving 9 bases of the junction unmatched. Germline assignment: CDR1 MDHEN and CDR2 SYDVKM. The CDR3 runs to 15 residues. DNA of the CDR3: TGTGCCAGCAGTCCCCAGGACAGGGGTCGTGAGACCCAGTACTTC. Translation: CASSPQDRGRETQYF.

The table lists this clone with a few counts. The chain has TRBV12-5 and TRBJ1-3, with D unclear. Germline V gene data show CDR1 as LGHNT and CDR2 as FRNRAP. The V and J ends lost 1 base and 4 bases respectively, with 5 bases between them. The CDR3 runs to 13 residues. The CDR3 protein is CASGLGAGNTIYF. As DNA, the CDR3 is TGTGCTAGTGGTTTGGGGGCCGGAAACACCATATATTTT.

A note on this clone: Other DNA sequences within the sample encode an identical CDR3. The CDR3 DNA sequence: TGCGCCAGCAGACGGGACAGCAGAAACACCGGGGAGCTGTTTTTT. Amino acids: CASRRDSRNTGELFF. The chain is built from TRBV10-1 and TRBJ2-2, with 7 bases identical to TRBD1. CDR3 size: 15 residues. V lost 6 bases to trimming and J lost 2 bases; unmatched junction nucleotides: 6. Germline values: CDR1 WNHNN, CDR2 SYGVQD (reference sequence).

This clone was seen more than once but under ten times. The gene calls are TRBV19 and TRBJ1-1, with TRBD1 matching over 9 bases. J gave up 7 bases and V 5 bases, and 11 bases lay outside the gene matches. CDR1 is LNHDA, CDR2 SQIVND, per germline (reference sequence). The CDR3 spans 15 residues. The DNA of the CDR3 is TGTGCCAGTAGTTGGGGAACAGGGGGCGAGATTGAAGCTTTCTTT. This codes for CASSWGTGGEIEAFF.

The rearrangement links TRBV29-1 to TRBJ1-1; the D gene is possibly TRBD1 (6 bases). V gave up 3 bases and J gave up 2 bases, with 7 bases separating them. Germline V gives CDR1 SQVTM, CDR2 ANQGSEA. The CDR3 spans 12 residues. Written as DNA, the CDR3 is TGCAGCGTTGACAGGGGAAACACTGAAGCTTTCTTT. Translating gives CSVDRGNTEAFF.

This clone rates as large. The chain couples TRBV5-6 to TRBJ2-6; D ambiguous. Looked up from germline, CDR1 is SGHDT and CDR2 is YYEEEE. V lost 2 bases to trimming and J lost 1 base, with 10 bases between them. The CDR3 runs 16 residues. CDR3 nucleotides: TGTGCCAGCAGCTTTACTTACACTTCTGGGGCCAACGTCCTGACTTTC. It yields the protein CASSFTYTSGANVLTF.

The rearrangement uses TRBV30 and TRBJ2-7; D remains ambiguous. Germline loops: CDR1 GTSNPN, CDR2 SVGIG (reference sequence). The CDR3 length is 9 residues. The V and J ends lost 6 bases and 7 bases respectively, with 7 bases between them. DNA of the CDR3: TGTGCCTGCGGCCCGGAGCAGTACTTC. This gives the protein CACGPEQYF.

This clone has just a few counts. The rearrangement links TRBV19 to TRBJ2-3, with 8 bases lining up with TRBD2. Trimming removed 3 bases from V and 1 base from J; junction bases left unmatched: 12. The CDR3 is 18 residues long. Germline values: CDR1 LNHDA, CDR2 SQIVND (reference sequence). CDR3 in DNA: TGTGCCAGTAGTATGCTAGCGGGTCGGGGGGCGGGCACAGATACGCAGTATTTT. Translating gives CASSMLAGRGAGTDTQYF. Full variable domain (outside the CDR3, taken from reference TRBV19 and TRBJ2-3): DGGITQSPKYLFRKEGQNVTLSCEQNLNHDAMYWYRQDPGQGLRLIYYSQIVNDFQKGDIAEGYSVSREKKESFPLTVTSAQKNPTAFYLCASSMLAGRGAGTDTQYFGPGTRLTVL.

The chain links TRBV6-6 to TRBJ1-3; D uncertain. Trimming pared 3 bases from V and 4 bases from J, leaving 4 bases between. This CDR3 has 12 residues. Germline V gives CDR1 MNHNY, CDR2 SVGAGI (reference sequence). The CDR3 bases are TGTGCCAGCAGTTATTGGGGAAACACCATATATTTT. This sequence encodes CASSYWGNTIYF.

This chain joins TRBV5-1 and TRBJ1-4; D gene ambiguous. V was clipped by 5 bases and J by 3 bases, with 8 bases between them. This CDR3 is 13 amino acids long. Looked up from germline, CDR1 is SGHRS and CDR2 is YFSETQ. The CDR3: CASRRGPNEKLFF. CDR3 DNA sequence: TGCGCCAGCAGACGAGGACCTAATGAAAAACTGTTTTTT.

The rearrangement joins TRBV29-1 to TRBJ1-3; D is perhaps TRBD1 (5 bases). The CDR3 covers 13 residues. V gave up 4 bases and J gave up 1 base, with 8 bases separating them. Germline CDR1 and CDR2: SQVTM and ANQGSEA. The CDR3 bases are TGCAGCGTTGTAGGGGTTTCTGGAAACACCATATATTTT. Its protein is CSVVGVSGNTIYF.

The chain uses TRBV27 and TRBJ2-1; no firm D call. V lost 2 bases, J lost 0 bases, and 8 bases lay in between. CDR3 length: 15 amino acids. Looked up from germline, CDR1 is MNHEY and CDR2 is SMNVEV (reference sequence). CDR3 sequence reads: CASSLAGSSYNEQFF. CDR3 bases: TGTGCCAGCAGTTTAGCTGGAAGCTCCTACAATGAGCAGTTCTTC.

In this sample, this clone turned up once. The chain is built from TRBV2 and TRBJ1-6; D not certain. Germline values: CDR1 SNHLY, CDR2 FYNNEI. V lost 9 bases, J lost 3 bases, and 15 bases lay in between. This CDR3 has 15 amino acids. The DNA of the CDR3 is TGTGCCAGGGAGACATCACGGGACTATAATTCACCCCTCCACTTT. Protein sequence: CARETSRDYNSPLHF.

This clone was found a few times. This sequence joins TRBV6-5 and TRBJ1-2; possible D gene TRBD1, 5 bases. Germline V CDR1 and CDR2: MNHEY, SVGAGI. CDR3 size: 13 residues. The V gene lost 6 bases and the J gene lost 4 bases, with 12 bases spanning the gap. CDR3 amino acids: CASSRDRFYGYTF. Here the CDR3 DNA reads TGTGCCAGCAGCCGTGACAGATTCTATGGCTACACCTTC.